This section outlines one TCR beta chain sequence together with its context. What it recognizes is unknown. These data are taken from a study of beta chain features in type 1 diabetes. For the study at large: Patient and healthy donor groups were alike in age, gender and cell yields. Study-wide results and limits: The study found moderately but significantly shorter TCRB CDR3s in all four CD4+ subsets of Type 1 diabetes patients. VDJ junctions in type 1 diabetes patients carried more deletions and fewer insertions.

Germline CDR1 MNHEY, CDR2 SMNVEV (reference sequence). Trimming removed 5 bases at V and 2 bases at J, with 12 bases between. The CDR3 has 15 residues. The whole isolated RNA underwent reverse transcription, so sequencing captured expressed TCRB transcripts. It was found that naive, central memory and regulatory T cell samples averaged about 3.4 million reads. Sequencing used immunoSEQ multiplex PCR; TCRdb keeps in-frame clones, though not all of them. The table shows more than 250,000 clones, with roughly 22% occurring only once. The TCR originated in a woman in her thirties or forties with type 1 diabetes. The genes are TRBV27 and TRBJ1-4; no clear D. Sequenced input: naive CD4+ T cells from blood. The CDR3 protein is CASSIRGLTNEKLFF. The DNA of the CDR3 is TGTGCCAGCAGTATCCGTGGGCTCACTAATGAAAAACTGTTTTTT. The full variable domain, rest sourced from reference TRBV27 and TRBJ1-4, is EAQVTQNPRYLITVTGKKLTVTCSQNMNHEYMSWYRQDPGLGLRQIYYSMNVEVTDKGDVPEGYKVSRKEKRNFPLILESPSPNQTSLYFCASSIRGLTNEKLFFGSGTQLSVL.